This T cell receptor (beta chain) was recovered during a study of T cells in Graves' hyperthyroidism and ophthalmopathy. Authors of the study amplified TCR beta CDR3 regions from RNA transcripts. During a first-round RT-PCR of the TCR CDR3, the HTBI primer set was used. From the multiplex PCR reads, TCRdb called clonotypes with MiXCR, one entry per CDR3 protein. In the table there are hundreds of thousands of distinct CDR3 sequences, 45% of which are singletons. CDR3 length: 15 amino acids. J was trimmed by 1 base and V by 7 bases; bases with no gene match: 4. The V gene's germline CDR1 is SGHTA and CDR2 FQGNSA.

The origin of this receptor is an adult man with Graves' disease, either hyperthyroidism or ophthalmopathy (not recorded which). Sequencing was done on a sample of peripheral blood or thyroid tissue (not recorded which). This rearrangement joins TRBV7-2 to TRBJ2-5; 12 bases agree with TRBD2. The CDR3 loop is CASNLAGGIQETQYF. CDR3 DNA: TGTGCCAGCAACCTAGCGGGAGGGATCCAAGAGACCCAGTACTTC.